Given below is one TCR beta chain in context. MiXCR, applied by TCRdb to the RT-PCR reads, yields one record per CDR3 protein. Of about 700,000 distinct CDR3 sequences in the sample, 13% to 15% were seen once. CDR3 length equals 15 residues. Germline values: CDR1 GTSNPN, CDR2 SVGIG (reference sequence). V was clipped by 4 bases and J by 3 bases, with 15 bases between them. The specimen sequenced was memory CD4+ T cells from blood. The chain couples TRBV30 to TRBJ2-2; no firm D call. The receptor comes from a female donor in good health, serving as a healthy control. Written as DNA, the CDR3 is TGTGCCTGGATCCCCGGCAGTGGTGACACCGGGGAGCTGTTTTTT. Translating gives CAWIPGSGDTGELFF. Full variable domain (remainder filled in from reference TRBV30 and TRBJ2-2): SQTIHQWPATLVQPVGSPLSLECTVEGTSNPNLYWYRQAAGRGLQLLFYSVGIGQISSEVPQNLSASRPQDRQFILSSKKLLLSDSGFYLCAWIPGSGDTGELFFGEGSRLTVL.